This paragraph covers one TCR beta chain sequence. The CDR3 is 15 amino acids. Between the trimmed V and J ends, which lost 4 bases and 2 bases, there was a span of 15 bases. The data belong to a study of CDR3 diversity in severe acne. One entry per CDR3 protein, called by TCRdb with MiXCR from the PCR reads. The sample has under 95,000 distinct CDR3 sequences; about 50% are singletons. The V call is TRBV12-3 or TRBV12-4, the J call TRBJ2-7; D is perhaps TRBD1 or TRBD2 (7 bases each). The sample was blood. The sequence derives from a male donor in good health, serving as a control. This chain's CDR3 is CASSSTTGRAYEQYF. CDR3 DNA: TGTGCCAGCAGTTCGACGACAGGGAGGGCCTACGAGCAGTACTTC.